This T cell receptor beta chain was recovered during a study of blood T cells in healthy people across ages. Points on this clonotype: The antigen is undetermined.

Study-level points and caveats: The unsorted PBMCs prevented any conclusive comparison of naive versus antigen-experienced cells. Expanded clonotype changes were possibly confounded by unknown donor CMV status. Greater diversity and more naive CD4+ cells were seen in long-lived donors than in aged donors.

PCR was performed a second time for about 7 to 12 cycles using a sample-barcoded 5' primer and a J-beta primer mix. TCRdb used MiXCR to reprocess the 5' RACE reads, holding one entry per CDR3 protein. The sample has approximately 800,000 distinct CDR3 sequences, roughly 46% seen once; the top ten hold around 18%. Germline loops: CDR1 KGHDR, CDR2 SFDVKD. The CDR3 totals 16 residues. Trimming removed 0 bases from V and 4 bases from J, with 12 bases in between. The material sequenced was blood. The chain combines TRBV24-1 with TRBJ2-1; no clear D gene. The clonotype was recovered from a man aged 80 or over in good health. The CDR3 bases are TGTGCCACCAGTGATTTGAGAACCGACGGGTACAATGAGCAGTTCTTC. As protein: CATSDLRTDGYNEQFF.